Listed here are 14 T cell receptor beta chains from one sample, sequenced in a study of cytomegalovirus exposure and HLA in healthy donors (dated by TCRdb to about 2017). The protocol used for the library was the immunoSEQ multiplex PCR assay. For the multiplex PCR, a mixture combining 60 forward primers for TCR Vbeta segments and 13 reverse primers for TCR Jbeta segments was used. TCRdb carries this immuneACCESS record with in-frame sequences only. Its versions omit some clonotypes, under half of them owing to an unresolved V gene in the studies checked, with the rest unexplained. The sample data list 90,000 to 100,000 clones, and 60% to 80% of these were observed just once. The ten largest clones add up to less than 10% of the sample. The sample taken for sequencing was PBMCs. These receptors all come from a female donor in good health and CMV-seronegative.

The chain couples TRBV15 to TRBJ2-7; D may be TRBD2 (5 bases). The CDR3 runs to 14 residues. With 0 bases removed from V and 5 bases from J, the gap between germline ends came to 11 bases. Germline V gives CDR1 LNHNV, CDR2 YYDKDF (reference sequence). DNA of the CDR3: TGTGCCACCAGCAGAGATCGGGGAGTAGACGAGCAGTACTTC. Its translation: CATSRDRGVDEQYF.

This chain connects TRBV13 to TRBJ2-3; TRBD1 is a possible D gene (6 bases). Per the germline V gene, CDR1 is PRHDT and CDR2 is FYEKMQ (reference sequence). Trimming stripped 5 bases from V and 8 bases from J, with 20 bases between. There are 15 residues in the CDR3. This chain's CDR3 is CASSTYDRDKGTQYF. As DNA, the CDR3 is TGTGCCAGCAGCACCTACGACCGGGACAAGGGTACGCAGTATTTT. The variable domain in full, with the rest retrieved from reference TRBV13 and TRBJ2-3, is AAGVIQSPRHLIKEKRETATLKCYPIPRHDTVYWYQQGPGQDPQFLISFYEKMQSDKGSIPDRFSAQQFSDYHSELNMSSLELGDSALYFCASSTYDRDKGTQYFGPGTRLTVL.

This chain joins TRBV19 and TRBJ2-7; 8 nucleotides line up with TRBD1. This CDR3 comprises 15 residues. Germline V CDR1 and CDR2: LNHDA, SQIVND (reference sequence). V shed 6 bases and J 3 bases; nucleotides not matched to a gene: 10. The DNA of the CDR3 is TGTGCCAGTAGCACGGGGTACAGGGGGAGCTACGAGCAGTACTTC. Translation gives CASSTGYRGSYEQYF.

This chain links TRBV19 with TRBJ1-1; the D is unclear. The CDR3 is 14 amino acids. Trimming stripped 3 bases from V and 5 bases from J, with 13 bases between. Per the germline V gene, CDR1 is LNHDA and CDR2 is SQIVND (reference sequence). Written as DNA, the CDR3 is TGTGCCAGTAGTATGTTCTCCCCGGGGACTGAAGCTTTCTTT. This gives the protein CASSMFSPGTEAFF.

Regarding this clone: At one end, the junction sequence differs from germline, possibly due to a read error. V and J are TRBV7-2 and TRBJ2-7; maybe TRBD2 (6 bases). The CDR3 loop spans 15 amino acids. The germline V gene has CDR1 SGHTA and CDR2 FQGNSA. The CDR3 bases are TGTGCCAGCAGTGATACTAGCATGAACTCCCACGAGCAGTACTTC. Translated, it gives CASSDTSMNSHEQYF.

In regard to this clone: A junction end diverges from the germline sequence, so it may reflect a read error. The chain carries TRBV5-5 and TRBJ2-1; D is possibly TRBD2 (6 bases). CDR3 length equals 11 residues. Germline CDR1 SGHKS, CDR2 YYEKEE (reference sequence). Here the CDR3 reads CASSIGTWELF. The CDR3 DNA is TGTGCCAGCAGCATAGGGACTTGGGAGCTCTTC.

The CDR3: CASSRPGQLNTEAFF. CDR3 in DNA: TGTGCCAGCAGTCGTCCGGGACAGCTGAACACTGAAGCTTTCTTT. The chain combines TRBV7-2 with TRBJ1-1; TRBD1 matches 7 bases. This CDR3 has 15 residues. With V trimmed by 6 bases and J by 0 bases, 7 bases remained unmatched. Germline CDR1 and CDR2: SGHTA and FQGNSA.

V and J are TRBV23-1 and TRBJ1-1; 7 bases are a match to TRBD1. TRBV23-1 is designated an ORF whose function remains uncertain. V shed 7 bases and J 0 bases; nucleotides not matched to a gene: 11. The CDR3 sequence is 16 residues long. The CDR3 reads CASISGQLPLNTEAFF. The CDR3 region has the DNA TGCGCCAGCATCTCGGGACAGCTTCCCCTGAACACTGAAGCTTTCTTT.

CDR3 DNA sequence: TGTGCCAGCAGCTTGGGACTAGCGGGAGTTAGGGAGCAGTACTTC. Translated, it gives CASSLGLAGVREQYF. V is TRBV7-3 and J is TRBJ2-7; 14 bases align to TRBD2. This CDR3 contains 15 residues. Germline assignment: CDR1 SGHTA and CDR2 FQGTGA. After removal of 3 bases from V and 7 bases from J, the junction contained 5 bases not matched to a gene.

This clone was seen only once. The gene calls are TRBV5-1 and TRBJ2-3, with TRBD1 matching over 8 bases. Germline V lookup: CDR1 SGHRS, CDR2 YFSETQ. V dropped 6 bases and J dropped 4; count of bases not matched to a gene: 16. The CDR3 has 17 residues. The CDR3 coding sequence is TGCGCCAGCACCCCGACACTAACAGGGGGTGGGGCAGATACGCAGTATTTT. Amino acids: CASTPTLTGGGADTQYF.

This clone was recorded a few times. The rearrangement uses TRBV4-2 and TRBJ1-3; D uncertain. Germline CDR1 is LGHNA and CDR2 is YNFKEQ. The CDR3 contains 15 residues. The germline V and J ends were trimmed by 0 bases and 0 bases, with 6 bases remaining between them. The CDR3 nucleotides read TGTGCCAGCAGCCAAGAAGCCCGCTCTGGAAACACCATATATTTT. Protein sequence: CASSQEARSGNTIYF.

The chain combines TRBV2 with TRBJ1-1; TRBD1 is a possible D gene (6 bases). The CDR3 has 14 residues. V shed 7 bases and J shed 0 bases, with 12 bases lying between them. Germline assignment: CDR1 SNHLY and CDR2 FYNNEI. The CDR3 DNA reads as TGTGCCAGCATCTTGACAGGAATGAACACTGAAGCTTTCTTT. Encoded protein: CASILTGMNTEAFF.

Here the CDR3 reads CAISPNEGVGSYEQYF. DNA for the CDR3: TGTGCCATCAGTCCAAACGAGGGGGTAGGCTCCTACGAGCAGTACTTC. This chain uses TRBV10-3 with TRBJ2-5; possible D gene TRBD1, 6 bases. The J call may be faulty, since TRBJ2-7 better matches the DNA end. Germline CDR1 reads ENHRY; CDR2 reads SYGVKD. This CDR3 spans 16 amino acids.

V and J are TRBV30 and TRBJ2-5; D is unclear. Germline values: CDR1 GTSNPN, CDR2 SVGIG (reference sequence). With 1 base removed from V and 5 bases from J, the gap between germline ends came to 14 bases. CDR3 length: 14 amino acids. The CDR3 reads CAWSGNEQAETQYF. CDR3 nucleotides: TGTGCCTGGAGTGGAAACGAGCAGGCGGAGACCCAGTACTTC.